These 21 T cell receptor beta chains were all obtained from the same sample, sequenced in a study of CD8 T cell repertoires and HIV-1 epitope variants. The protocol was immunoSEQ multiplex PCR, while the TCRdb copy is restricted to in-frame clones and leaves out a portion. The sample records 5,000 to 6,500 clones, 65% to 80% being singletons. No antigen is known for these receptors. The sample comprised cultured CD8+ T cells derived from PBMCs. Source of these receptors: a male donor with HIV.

CDR3 DNA sequence: TGTGCCAGCAGCATAAGACAGATGTCCTACGAGCAGTACTTC. Its protein product is CASSIRQMSYEQYF. The chain recombines TRBV7-8 with TRBJ2-7; tentatively, D is TRBD1 (5 bases). Germline assignment: CDR1 SGHVS and CDR2 FQNEAQ. The CDR3 loop spans 14 amino acids. Trimming removed 5 bases from V and 1 base from J, with 12 bases in between.

CDR3 in amino acids: CASSSQMGAFYEQYF. As DNA, the CDR3 is TGTGCCAGCAGCTCTCAGATGGGGGCATTCTACGAGCAGTACTTC. V is TRBV7-8 and J is TRBJ2-7; D possibly corresponds to TRBD1 (6 bases). V was pared by 4 bases and J by 3 bases, with 16 bases between. The CDR3 is made up of 15 amino acids. Germline CDR1 reads SGHVS; CDR2 reads FQNEAQ.

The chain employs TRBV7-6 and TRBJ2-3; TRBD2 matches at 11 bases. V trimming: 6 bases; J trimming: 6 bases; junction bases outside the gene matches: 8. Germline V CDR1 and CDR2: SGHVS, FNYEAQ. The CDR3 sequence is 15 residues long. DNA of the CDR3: TGTGCCAGCAGTCTGCGGACTAGCGGGCGGGATACGCAGTATTTT. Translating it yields CASSLRTSGRDTQYF.

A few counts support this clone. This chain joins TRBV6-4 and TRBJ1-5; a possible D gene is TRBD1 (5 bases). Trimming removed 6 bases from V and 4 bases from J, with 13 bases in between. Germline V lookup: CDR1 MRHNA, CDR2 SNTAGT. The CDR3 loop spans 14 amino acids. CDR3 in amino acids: CASRSVQENQPQHF. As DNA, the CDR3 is TGTGCCAGCAGATCCGTACAGGAAAATCAGCCCCAGCATTTT.

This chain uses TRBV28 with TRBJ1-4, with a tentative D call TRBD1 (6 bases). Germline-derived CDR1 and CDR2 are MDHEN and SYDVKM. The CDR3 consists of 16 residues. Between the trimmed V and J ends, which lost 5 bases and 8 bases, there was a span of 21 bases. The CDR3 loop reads CASSLSDAGVGEKLFF. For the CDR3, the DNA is TGTGCCAGCAGTCTTTCCGACGCAGGGGTTGGGGAAAAACTGTTTTTT. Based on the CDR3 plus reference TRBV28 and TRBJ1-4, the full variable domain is DVKVTQSSRYLVKRTGEKVFLECVQDMDHENMFWYRQDPGLGLRLIYFSYDVKMKEKGDIPEGYSVSREKKERFSLILESASTNQTSMYLCASSLSDAGVGEKLFFGSGTQLSVL.

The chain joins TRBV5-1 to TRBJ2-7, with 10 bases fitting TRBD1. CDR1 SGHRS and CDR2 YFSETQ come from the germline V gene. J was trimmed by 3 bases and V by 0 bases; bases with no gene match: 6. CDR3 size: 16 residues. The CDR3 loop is CASSLGIGTGVYEQYF. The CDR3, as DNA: TGCGCCAGCAGCTTGGGGATCGGGACAGGGGTCTACGAGCAGTACTTC.

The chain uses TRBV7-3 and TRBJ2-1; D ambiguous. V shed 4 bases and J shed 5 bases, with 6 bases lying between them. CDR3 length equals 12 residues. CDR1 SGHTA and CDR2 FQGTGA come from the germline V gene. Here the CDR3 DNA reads TGTGCCAGCAGCTCGACGGACAATGAGCAGTTCTTC. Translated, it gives CASSSTDNEQFF.

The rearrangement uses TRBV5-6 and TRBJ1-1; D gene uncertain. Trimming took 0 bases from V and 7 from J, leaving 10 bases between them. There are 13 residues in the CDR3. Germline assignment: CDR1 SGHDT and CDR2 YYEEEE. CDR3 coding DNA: TGTGCCAGCAGCTTGGCCGGCAGATATGAAGCTTTCTTT. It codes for CASSLAGRYEAFF.

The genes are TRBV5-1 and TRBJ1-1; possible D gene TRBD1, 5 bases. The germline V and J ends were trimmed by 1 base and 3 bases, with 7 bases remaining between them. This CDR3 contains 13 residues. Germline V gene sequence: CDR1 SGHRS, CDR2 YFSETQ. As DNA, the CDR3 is TGCGCCAGCAGCTTGCCGGGGGACACTGAAGCTTTCTTT. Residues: CASSLPGDTEAFF.

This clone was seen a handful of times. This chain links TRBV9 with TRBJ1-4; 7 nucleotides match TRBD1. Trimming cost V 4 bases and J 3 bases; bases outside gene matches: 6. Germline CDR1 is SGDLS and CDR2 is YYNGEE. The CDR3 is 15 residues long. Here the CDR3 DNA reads TGTGCCAGCAGCCTAGGCGGGACAGCTAATGAAAAACTGTTTTTT. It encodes CASSLGGTANEKLFF.

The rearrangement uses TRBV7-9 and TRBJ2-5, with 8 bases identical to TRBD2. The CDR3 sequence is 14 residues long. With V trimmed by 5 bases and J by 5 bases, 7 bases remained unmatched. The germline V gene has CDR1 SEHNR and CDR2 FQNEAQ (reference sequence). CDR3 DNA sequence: TGTGCCAGCAGCCCGGGACTAGAGGGGGAGACCCAGTACTTC. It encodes CASSPGLEGETQYF.

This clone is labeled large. CDR3: CASSDSTVTYEQYF. CDR3 bases: TGTGCCAGCAGCGACTCGACAGTTACCTACGAGCAGTACTTC. This sequence joins TRBV5-6 and TRBJ2-7, with D possibly matching TRBD1 (5 bases). The germline CDR1 and CDR2 sequences are SGHDT and YYEEEE. V was trimmed by 4 bases and J by 2 bases, leaving 13 bases between them. CDR3 length: 14 amino acids.

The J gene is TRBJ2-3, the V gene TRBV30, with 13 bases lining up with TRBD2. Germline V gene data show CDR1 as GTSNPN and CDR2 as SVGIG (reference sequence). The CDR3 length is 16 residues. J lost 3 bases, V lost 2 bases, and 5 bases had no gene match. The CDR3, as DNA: TGTGCCTGGAGTATCGGACTAGCGGGGGCTACAGATACGCAGTATTTT. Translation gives CAWSIGLAGATDTQYF.

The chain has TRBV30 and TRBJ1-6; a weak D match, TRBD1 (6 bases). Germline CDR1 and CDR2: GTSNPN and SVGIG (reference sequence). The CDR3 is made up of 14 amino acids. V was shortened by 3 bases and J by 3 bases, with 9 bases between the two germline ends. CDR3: CAWSGQSYNSPLHF. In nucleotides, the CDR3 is TGTGCCTGGAGCGGACAGAGCTATAATTCACCCCTCCACTTT.

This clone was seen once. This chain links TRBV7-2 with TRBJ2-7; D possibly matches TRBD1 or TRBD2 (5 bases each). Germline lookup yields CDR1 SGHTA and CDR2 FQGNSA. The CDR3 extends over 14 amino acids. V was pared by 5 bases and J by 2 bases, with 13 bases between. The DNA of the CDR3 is TGTGCCAGCAGCCCCGGGGCGATTACCTACGAGCAGTACTTC. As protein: CASSPGAITYEQYF.

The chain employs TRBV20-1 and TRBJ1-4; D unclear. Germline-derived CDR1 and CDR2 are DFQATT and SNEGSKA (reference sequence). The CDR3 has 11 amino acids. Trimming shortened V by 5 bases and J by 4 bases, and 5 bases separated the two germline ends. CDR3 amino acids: CSAPFNEKLFF. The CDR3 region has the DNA TGCAGTGCTCCGTTTAATGAAAAACTGTTTTTT.

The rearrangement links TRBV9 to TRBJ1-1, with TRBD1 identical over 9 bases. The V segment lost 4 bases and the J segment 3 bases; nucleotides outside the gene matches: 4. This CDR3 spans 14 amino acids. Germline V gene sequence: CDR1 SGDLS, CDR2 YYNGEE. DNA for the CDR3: TGTGCCAGCAGCCCTGGACAGGGGCACACTGAAGCTTTCTTT. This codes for CASSPGQGHTEAFF.

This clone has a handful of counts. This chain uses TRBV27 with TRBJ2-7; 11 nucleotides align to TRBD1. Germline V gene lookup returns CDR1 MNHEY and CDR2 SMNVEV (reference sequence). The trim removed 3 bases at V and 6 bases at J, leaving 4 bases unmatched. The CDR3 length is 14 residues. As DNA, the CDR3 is TGTGCCAGCAGTTTCGGACAGGGGGCTATCGAGCAGTACTTC. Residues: CASSFGQGAIEQYF.

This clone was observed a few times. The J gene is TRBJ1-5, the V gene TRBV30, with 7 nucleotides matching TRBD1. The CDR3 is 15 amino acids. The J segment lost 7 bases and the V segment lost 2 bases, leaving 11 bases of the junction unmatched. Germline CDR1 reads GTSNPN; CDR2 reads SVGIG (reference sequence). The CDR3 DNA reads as TGTGCCTGGAGTTCTGGGACAGCCCAGGGGCAGCCCCAGCATTTT. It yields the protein CAWSSGTAQGQPQHF.

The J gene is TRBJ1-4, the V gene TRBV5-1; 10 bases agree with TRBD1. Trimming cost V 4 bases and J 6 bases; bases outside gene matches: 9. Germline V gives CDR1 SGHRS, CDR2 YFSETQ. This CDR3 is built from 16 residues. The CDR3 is CASSPGQGERYEKLFF. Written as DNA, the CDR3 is TGCGCCAGCAGCCCAGGACAGGGGGAACGGTATGAAAAACTGTTTTTT. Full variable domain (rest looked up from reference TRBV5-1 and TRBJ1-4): KAGVTQTPRYLIKTRGQQVTLSCSPISGHRSVSWYQQTPGQGLQFLFEYFSETQRNKGNFPGRFSGRQFSNSRSEMNVSTLELGDSALYLCASSPGQGERYEKLFFGSGTQLSVL.

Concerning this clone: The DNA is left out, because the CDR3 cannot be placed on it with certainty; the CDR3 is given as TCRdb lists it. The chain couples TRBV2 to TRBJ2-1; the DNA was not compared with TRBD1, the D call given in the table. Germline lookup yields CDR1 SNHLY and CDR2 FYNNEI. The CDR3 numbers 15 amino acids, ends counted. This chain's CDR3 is CASSTGQYFGNEQFF.